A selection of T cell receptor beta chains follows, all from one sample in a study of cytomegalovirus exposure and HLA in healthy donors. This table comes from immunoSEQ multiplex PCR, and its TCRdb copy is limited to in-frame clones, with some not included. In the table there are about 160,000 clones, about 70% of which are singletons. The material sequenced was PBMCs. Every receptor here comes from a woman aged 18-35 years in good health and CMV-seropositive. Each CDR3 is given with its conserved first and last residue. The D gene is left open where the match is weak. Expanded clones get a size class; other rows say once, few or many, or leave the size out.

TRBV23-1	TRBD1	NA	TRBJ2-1	TGCGCCTTGCGCGGAGACAGGGGGCTTGAGCAGTTCTTC	CALRGDRGLEQFF
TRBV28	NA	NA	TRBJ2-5	TGTGCCAGCACTAAACGTGGTAGGGCAGGGTCAAGAGAGACCCAGTACTTC	CASTKRGRAGSRETQYF
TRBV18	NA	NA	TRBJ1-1	TGTGCCAGCTCACCACGTAATGTCAGGGAGAACACTGAAGCTTTCTTT	CASSPRNVRENTEAFF
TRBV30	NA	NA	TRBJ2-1	TGTGCCTTCGGCGGATACAATGAGCAGTTCTTC	CAFGGYNEQFF
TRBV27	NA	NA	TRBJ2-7	TGTGCCAGCAGCGAATTGGGTGTAGCTTTGTACGAGCAGTACTTC	CASSELGVALYEQYF
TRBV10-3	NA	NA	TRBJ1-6	TGTGCCATCAACACACAGGGCGTACCCCTCCACTTT	CAINTQGVPLHF
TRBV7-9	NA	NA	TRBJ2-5	TGTGCCAGCAGCTTACTAGGGGGAGAGACCCAGTACTTC	CASSLLGGETQYF
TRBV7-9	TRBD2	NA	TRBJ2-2	TGTGCCAGCAGTTCATTTTGGGGGGGAGCGGCTGCCGGGGAGCTGTTTTTT	CASSSFWGGAAAGELFF
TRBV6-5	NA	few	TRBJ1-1	TGTGCCAGCTGGCTGAACACTGAAGCTTTCTTT	CASWLNTEAFF
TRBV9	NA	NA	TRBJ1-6	TGTGCCAGCAGCGTCGAAGGGGGAAATAATTCACCCCTCCACTTT	CASSVEGGNNSPLHF
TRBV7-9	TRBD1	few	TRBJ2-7	TGTGCCAGCAGCCCGACAGGGTTCCACGAGCAGTACTTC	CASSPTGFHEQYF
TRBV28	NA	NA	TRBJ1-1	TGTGCCAGCAGTTTATTGCGAGGCGCTGAAGCTTTCTTT	CASSLLRGAEAFF
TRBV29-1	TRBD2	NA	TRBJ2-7	TGCAGCGTTTCAGGCGGGGGTCGTTCCTACGAGCAGTACTTC	CSVSGGGRSYEQYF
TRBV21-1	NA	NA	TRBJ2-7	TGTGCCAGCAGCTCAGGAACCTGCGCGGGTAGGGAATTCGCCGAGCAGTACTTC	CASSSGTCAGREFAEQYF
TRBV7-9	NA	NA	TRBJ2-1	TGTGCCAGCAGTCTAACCCAGGATCCCAATGAGCAGTTCTTC	CASSLTQDPNEQFF
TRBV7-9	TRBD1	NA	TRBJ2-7	TGTGCCAGCGGCAAGGGGACAGGGCGCGACGAGCAGTACTTC	CASGKGTGRDEQYF
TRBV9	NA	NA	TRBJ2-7	TGTGCCAGCAGCGTAGTTCCCGGGAGCTACGAGCAGTACTTC	CASSVVPGSYEQYF
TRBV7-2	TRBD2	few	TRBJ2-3	TGTGCCAGCAGCCGAGCGGGGGGCTCCACAGATACGCAGTATTTT	CASSRAGGSTDTQYF
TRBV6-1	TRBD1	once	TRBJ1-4	TGTGCCAGCACCTATACAGGGGGAACTAATGAAAAACTGTTTTTT	CASTYTGGTNEKLFF
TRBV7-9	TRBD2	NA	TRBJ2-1	TGTGCCAGCAGCTTAGGATCCAGCGGGGGGGCCATTGAGCAGTTCTTC	CASSLGSSGGAIEQFF
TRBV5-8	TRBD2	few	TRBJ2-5	TGTGCCAGCAGCTTGGAACTAGCGGGGGGAGAGACCCAGTACTTC	CASSLELAGGETQYF
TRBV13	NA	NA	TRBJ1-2	TGTGCCAGCAGCTTATATGGCCTTAACTATGGCTACACCTTC	CASSLYGLNYGYTF
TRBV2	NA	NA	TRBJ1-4	TGTGCCAGCATCCAGGGGTCTGCAACTAATGAAAAACTGTTTTTT	CASIQGSATNEKLFF
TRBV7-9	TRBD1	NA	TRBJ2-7	TGTGCCAGCAGCTTAGAGGACAGGGGGATTAACGAGCAGTACTTC	CASSLEDRGINEQYF
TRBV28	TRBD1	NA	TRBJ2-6	TGTGCCAGCAGTTTATTGGGACAGGCGGGGGCCAACGTCCTGACTTTC	CASSLLGQAGANVLTF
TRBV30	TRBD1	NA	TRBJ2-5	TGTGCCTGGAGTGACCCCGGGACAGGGATGTGGGAGACCCAGTACTTC	CAWSDPGTGMWETQYF
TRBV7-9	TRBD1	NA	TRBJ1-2	TGTGCCAGCAGCTTAAGGGACAGGGAAGAATATGGCTACACCTTC	CASSLRDREEYGYTF
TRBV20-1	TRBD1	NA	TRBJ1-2	TGCAGTGCTCGGGACAGCTATGGCTACACCTTC	CSARDSYGYTF
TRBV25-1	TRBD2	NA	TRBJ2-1	TGTGCCAGCAGTGTTAGCGGGAGACCTGGTGAGCAGTTCTTC	CASSVSGRPGEQFF
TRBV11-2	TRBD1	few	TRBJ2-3	TGTGCCAGCAGCCCACAGGGGATGGATACGCAGTATTTT	CASSPQGMDTQYF
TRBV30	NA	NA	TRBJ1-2	TGTGCCTGGAGTGTAATGGTCGGTGGCTACACCTTC	CAWSVMVGGYTF
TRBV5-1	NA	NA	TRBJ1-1	TGCGCCAGCAGCCTCGAAACTGATCTGAACACTGAAGCTTTCTTT	CASSLETDLNTEAFF
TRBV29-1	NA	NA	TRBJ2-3	TGCAGCGCCCGGACCGCGGGGCATAGAGCAGATACGCAGTATTTT	CSARTAGHRADTQYF
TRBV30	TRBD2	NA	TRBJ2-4	TGTGCCTGGACCGGGGGGGCTGGCGGAAACATTCAGTACTTC	CAWTGGAGGNIQYF
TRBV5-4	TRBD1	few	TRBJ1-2	TGTGCCAGCACCGCAGGGGGCAGGGGCTATGGCTACACCTTC	CASTAGGRGYGYTF
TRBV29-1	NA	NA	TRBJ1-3	TGCAGCGTTGAAGGCAGCGATGGAAACACCATATATTTT	CSVEGSDGNTIYF
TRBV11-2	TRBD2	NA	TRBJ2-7	TGTGCCAGCAGCTTTACTAGCGGGGGAGCCTACGAGCAGTACTTC	CASSFTSGGAYEQYF
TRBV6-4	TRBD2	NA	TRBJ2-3	TGTGCCAGCAGTGAGGGTCTAGCGGGACACACAGATACGCAGTATTTT	CASSEGLAGHTDTQYF
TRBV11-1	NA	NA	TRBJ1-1	TGTGCCAGCAGACCTGGACTGGTGGGCACTGAAGCTTTCTTT	CASRPGLVGTEAFF
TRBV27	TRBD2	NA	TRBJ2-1	TGTGCCAGCAGTGGCGGGGGGGCGTCCTACAATGAGCAGTTCTTC	CASSGGGASYNEQFF
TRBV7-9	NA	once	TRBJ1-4	TGTGCCAGCAGCTTAGCGGCTGGGAGGGGTGGAGAAAAACTGTTTTTT	CASSLAAGRGGEKLFF
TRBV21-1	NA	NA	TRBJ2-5	TGTGCCAGCAGCAAAGAAACGGCAGGGGGACGAGAGACCCAGTACTTC	CASSKETAGGRETQYF
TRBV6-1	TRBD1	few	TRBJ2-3	TGTGCCAGCAGTGAAGACAGGGGTTATACAGATACGCAGTATTTT	CASSEDRGYTDTQYF
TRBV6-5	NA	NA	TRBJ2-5	TGTGCCAGCAGTTACGGCGCCCAGGGTACGGAGACCCAGTACTTC	CASSYGAQGTETQYF
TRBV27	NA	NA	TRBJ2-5	TGTGCCAGCAGTCCACAGGGAGCAGAGACCCAGTACTTC	CASSPQGAETQYF